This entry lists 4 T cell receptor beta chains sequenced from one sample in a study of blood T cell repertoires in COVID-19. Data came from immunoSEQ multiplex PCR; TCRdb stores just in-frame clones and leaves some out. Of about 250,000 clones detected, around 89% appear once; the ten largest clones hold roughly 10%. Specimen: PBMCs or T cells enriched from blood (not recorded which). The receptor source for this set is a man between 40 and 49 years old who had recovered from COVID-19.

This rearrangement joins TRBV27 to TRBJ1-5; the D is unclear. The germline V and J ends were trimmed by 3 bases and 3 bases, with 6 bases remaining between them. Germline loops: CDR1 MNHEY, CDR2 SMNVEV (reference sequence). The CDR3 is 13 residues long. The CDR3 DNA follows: TGTGCCAGCAGTTTGTCAAACAATCAGCCCCAGCATTTT. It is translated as CASSLSNNQPQHF.

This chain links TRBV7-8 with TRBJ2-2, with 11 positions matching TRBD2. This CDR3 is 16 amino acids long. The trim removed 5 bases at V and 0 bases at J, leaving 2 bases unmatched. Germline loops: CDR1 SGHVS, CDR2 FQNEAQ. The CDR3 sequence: CASSRLAGSNTGELFF. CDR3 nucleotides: TGTGCCAGCAGCCGACTAGCGGGATCGAACACCGGGGAGCTGTTTTTT.

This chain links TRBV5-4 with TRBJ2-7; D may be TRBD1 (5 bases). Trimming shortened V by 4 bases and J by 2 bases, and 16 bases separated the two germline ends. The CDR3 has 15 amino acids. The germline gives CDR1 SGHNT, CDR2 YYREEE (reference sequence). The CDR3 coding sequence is TGTGCCAGCAGCGATGGTGGCAGGGATACCTACGAGCAGTACTTC. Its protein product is CASSDGGRDTYEQYF.

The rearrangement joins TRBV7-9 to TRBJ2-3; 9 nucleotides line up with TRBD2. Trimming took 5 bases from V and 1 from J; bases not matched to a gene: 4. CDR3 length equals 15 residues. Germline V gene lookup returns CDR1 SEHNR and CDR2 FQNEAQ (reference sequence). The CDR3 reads CASSPASGGTDTQYF. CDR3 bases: TGTGCCAGCAGCCCGGCTAGCGGGGGCACAGATACGCAGTATTTT. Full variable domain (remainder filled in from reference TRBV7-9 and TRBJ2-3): DTGVSQNPRHKITKRGQNVTFRCDPISEHNRLYWYRQTLGQGPEFLTYFQNEAQLEKSRLLSDRFSAERPKGSFSTLEIQRTEQGDSAMYLCASSPASGGTDTQYFGPGTRLTVL.